This TCR beta chain was found in a study of T cells in Graves' hyperthyroidism and ophthalmopathy. Overall study findings and caveats: Ophthalmopathy stood apart from stable hyperthyroidism in a 13 V-J model.

About this clonotype: Its specificity is not known.

Template material for amplifying TCR beta CDR3 regions consisted of RNA transcripts. RT-PCR in the first round (using the HTBI primer set) targeted the TCR CDR3. TCRdb recomputed calls from the multiplex PCR reads with MiXCR, one row per CDR3 protein. This table has about 380,000 distinct CDR3 sequences, approximately 15% appearing once. After removal of 3 bases from V and 3 bases from J, the junction contained 21 bases not matched to a gene. The CDR3 runs 19 residues. Germline V gene data show CDR1 as DFQATT and CDR2 as SNEGSKA (reference sequence). The V gene is TRBV20-1, the J gene TRBJ1-1; 8 positions match TRBD1. The material sequenced was blood. This clonotype was sampled from a woman in her sixties or seventies with Graves' hyperthyroidism. The CDR3 loop reads CSASRTGLWGKTDYTEAFF. In DNA, the CDR3 is TGCAGTGCTAGTAGGACAGGGTTGTGGGGTAAAACGGATTACACTGAAGCTTTCTTT.